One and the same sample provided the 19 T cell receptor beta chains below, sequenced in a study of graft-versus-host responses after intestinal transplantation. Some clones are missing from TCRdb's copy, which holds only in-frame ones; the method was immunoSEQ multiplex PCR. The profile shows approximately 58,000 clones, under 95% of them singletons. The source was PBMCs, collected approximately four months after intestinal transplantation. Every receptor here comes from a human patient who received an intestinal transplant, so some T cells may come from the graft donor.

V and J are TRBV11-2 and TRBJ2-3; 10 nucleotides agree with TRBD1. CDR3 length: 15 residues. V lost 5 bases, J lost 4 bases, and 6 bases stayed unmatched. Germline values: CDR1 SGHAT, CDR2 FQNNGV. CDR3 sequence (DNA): TGTGCCAGCAGCCCGACCGGACAGGGGGCAGATACGCAGTATTTT. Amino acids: CASSPTGQGADTQYF.

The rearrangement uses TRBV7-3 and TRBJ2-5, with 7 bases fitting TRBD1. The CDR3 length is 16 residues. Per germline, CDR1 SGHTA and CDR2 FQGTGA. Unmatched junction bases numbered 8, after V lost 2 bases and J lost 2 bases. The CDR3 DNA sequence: TGTGCCAGCAGCTTATACGGCAGGGGGTGGCAAGAGACCCAGTACTTC. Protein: CASSLYGRGWQETQYF.

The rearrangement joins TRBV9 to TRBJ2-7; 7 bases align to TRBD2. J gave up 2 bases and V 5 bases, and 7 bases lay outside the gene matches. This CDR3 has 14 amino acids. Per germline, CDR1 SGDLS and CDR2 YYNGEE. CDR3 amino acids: CASSPTGGTYEQYF. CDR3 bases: TGTGCCAGCAGTCCCACGGGGGGAACCTACGAGCAGTACTTC.

The DNA of the CDR3 is TGTGCCAGCAGTTTCAGGGGTGAGACCCAGTACTTC. This gives the protein CASSFRGETQYF. The V and J genes are TRBV28 and TRBJ2-5, with D tentatively TRBD1 (6 bases). Germline V gene sequence: CDR1 MDHEN, CDR2 SYDVKM. The ends were cut back, 3 bases at V and 5 bases at J, with 7 bases in the middle. The CDR3 is made up of 12 amino acids.

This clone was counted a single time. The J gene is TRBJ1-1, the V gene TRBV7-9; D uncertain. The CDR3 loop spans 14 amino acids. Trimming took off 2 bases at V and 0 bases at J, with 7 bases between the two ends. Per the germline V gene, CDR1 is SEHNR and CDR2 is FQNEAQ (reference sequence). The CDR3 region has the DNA TGTGCCAGCAGCTTAACGGCCTTGAACACTGAAGCTTTCTTT. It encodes CASSLTALNTEAFF.

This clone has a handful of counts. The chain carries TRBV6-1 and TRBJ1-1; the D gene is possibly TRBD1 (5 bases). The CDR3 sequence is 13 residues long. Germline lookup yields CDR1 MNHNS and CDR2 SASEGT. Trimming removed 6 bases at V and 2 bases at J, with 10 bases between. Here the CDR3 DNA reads TGTGCCAGCAGGTGGGGCCGTAACACTGAAGCTTTCTTT. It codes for CASRWGRNTEAFF.

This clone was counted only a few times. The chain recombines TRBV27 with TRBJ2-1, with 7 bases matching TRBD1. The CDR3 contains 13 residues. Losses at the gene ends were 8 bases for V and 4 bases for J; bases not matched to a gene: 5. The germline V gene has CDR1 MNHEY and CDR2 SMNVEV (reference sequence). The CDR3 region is CASEGANYNEQFF. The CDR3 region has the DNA TGTGCCAGCGAGGGGGCAAATTACAATGAGCAGTTCTTC.

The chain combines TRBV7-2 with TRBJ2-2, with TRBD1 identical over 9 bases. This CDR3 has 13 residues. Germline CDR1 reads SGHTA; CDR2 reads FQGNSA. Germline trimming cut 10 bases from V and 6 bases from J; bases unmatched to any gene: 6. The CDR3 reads CATRTGVAGELFF. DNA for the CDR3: TGTGCCACAAGGACAGGGGTTGCCGGGGAGCTGTTTTTT.

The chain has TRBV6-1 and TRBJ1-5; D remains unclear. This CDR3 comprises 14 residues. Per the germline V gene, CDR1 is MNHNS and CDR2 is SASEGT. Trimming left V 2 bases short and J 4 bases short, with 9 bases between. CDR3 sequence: CASSESGWNQPQHF. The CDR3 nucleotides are TGTGCCAGCAGTGAATCGGGCTGGAATCAGCCCCAGCATTTT.

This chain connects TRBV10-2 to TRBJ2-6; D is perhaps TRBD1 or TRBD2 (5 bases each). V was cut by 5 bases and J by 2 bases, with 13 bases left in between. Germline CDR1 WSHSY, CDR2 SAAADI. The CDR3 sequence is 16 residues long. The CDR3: CASSQVRDPGANVLTF. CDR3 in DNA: TGCGCCAGCAGTCAAGTCCGGGACCCTGGGGCCAACGTCCTGACTTTC.

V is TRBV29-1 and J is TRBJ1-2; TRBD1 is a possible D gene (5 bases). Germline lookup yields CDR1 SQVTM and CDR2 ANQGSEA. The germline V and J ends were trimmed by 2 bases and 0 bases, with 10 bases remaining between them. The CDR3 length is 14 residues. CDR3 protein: CSVETPGSNYGYTF. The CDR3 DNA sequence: TGCAGCGTTGAAACACCAGGGTCTAACTATGGCTACACCTTC.

The CDR3 bases are TGTGCCAGCAGCTTGGTCACGAAACCGGACTATGGCTACACCTTC. Its protein product is CASSLVTKPDYGYTF. The chain joins TRBV5-4 to TRBJ1-2; D unclear. The CDR3 covers 15 residues. Germline V CDR1 and CDR2: SGHNT, YYREEE (reference sequence). Trimming took 0 bases from V and 3 from J, leaving 12 bases between them.

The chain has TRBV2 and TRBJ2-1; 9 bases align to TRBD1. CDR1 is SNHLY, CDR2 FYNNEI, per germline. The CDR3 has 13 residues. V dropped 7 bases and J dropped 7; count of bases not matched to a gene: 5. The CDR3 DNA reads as TGTGCCAGCACCCTGGGACAGGGTAATGAGCAGTTCTTC. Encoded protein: CASTLGQGNEQFF. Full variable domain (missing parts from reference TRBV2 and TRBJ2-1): EPEVTQTPSHQVTQMGQEVILRCVPISNHLYFYWYRQILGQKVEFLVSFYNNEISEKSEIFDDQFSVERPDGSNFTLKIRSTKLEDSAMYFCASTLGQGNEQFFGPGTRLTVL.

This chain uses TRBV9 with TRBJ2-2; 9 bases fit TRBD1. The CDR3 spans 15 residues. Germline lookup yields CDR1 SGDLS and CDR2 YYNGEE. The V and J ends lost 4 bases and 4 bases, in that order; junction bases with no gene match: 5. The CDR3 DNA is TGTGCCAGCAGCCTCGACAGGGGGACCACCGGGGAGCTGTTTTTT. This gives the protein CASSLDRGTTGELFF.

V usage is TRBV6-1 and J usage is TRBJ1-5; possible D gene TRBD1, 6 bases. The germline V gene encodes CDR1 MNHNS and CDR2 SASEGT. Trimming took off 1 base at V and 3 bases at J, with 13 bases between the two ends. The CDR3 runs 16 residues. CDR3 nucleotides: TGTGCCAGCAGTGAAGGGACCAGGGGTCACAATCAGCCCCAGCATTTT. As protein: CASSEGTRGHNQPQHF.

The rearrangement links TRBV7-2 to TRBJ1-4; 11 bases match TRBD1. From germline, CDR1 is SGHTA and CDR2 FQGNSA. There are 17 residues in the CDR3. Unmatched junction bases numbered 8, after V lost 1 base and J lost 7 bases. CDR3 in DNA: TGTGCCAGCAGCTTAGGGGGACAGGGGGAGGTTGGTGAAAAACTGTTTTTT. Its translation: CASSLGGQGEVGEKLFF.

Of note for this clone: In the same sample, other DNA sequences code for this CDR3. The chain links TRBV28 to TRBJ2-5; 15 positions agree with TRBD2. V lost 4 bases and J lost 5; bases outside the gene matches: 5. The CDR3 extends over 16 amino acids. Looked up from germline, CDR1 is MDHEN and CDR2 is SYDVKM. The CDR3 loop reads CASSSGLAGGRETQYF. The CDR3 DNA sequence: TGTGCCAGCAGTTCTGGACTAGCGGGAGGGAGGGAGACCCAGTACTTC.

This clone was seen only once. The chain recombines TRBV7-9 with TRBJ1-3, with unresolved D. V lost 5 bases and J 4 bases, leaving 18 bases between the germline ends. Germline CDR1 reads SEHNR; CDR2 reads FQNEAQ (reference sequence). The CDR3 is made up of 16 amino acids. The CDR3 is CASSQGSARGGNTIYF. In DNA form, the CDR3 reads TGTGCCAGCAGCCAAGGTTCGGCCCGCGGAGGAAACACCATATATTTT.

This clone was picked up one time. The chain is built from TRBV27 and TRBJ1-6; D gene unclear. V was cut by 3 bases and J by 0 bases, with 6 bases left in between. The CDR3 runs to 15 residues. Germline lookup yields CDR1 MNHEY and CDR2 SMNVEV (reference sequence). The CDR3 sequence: CASSFAASYNSPLHF. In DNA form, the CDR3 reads TGTGCCAGCAGTTTTGCGGCCTCCTATAATTCACCCCTCCACTTT.